What follows are 15 T cell receptor beta chains derived from one specimen sequenced in a study of shared clonotypes between healthy human individuals. Naive CD8 cells lacked CD45RO and underwent positive selection for CCR7, leaving out terminally differentiated effector memory CD45RA+ cells. Sequencing used immunoSEQ multiplex PCR; TCRdb keeps in-frame clones, though not all of them. The table shows around 650,000 clones, with 96% occurring only once. The sample taken for sequencing was naive CD8+ T cells sorted from blood. All receptors derive from a woman aged 25 to 39 in good health.

This chain links TRBV4-2 with TRBJ2-1; 7 nucleotides align to TRBD2. From germline, CDR1 is LGHNA and CDR2 YNFKEQ. V dropped 3 bases and J dropped 4; count of bases not matched to a gene: 15. CDR3 length: 18 amino acids. This chain's CDR3 is CASSQLLAYGVSYNEQFF. CDR3 DNA: TGTGCCAGCAGCCAGCTACTAGCGTACGGGGTTTCATACAATGAGCAGTTCTTC.

This chain joins TRBV2 and TRBJ1-5; 7 bases map to TRBD1. Germline CDR1 reads SNHLY; CDR2 reads FYNNEI. After removal of 7 bases from V and 4 bases from J, the junction contained 7 bases not matched to a gene. The CDR3 length is 14 residues. The CDR3 region is CASTEDRLNQPQHF. DNA of the CDR3: TGTGCCAGCACCGAGGACAGGTTAAATCAGCCCCAGCATTTT.

The V call is TRBV15, the J call TRBJ2-2; D perhaps matches TRBD2 (5 bases). The CDR3 totals 15 residues. Germline V CDR1 and CDR2: LNHNV, YYDKDF (reference sequence). The V end was cut by 5 bases, the J end by 3 bases, with 13 bases between. CDR3 sequence: CATSLTSFDTGELFF. The CDR3 DNA is TGTGCCACCAGCCTTACTAGTTTTGACACCGGGGAGCTGTTTTTT.

The rearrangement joins TRBV18 to TRBJ2-5; no clear D gene. The CDR3 length is 11 residues. The V end lost 2 bases, the J end lost 5 bases, and 3 bases lay between the germline ends. CDR1 and CDR2 (germline): KGHSH, LQKENI. In nucleotides, the CDR3 is TGTGCCAGCTCACCAGTGGAGACCCAGTACTTC. Translated: CASSPVETQYF. Based on the CDR3 plus reference TRBV18 and TRBJ2-5, the full variable domain is NAGVMQNPRHLVRRRGQEARLRCSPMKGHSHVYWYRQLPEEGLKFMVYLQKENIIDESGMPKERFSAEFPKEGPSILRIQQVVRGDSAAYFCASSPVETQYFGPGTRLLVL.

This chain uses TRBV7-9 with TRBJ2-5; 8 bases match TRBD2. The germline V gene encodes CDR1 SEHNR and CDR2 FQNEAQ (reference sequence). This CDR3 region has 14 residues. V shed 5 bases, J shed 2 bases, and the junction held 4 bases outside the gene matches. CDR3 sequence reads: CASSPTSGQETQYF. In DNA, the CDR3 is TGTGCCAGCAGCCCCACTAGCGGACAAGAGACCCAGTACTTC.

The chain employs TRBV28 and TRBJ1-1; D is ambiguous. The CDR3 sequence is 13 residues long. Trimming took 4 bases from V and 5 from J, leaving 11 bases between them. Germline CDR1 MDHEN, CDR2 SYDVKM. The CDR3 region has the DNA TGTGCCAGCAGTTCGGGCCTATTTACTGAAGCTTTCTTT. Translation gives CASSSGLFTEAFF.

On this clone itself: The sample holds other DNA sequences that translate to the same CDR3. The chain links TRBV27 to TRBJ1-2; 8 bases are shared with TRBD1. V was pared by 6 bases and J by 8 bases, with 8 bases of the junction left unmatched. The length of the CDR3 is 13 residues. The germline gives CDR1 MNHEY, CDR2 SMNVEV (reference sequence). This CDR3 is CASSPGTGLGYTF. CDR3 in DNA: TGTGCCAGCAGCCCCGGGACAGGTTTGGGCTACACCTTC.

This chain uses TRBV7-2 with TRBJ2-1, with D possibly being TRBD1 or TRBD2 (5 bases each). The CDR3 totals 15 residues. The V end lost 3 bases, the J end lost 2 bases, and 11 bases lay between the germline ends. The V gene's germline CDR1 is SGHTA and CDR2 FQGNSA. The CDR3 loop is CASSLGVLTYNEQFF. The DNA for the CDR3 is TGTGCCAGCAGCTTGGGGGTTTTGACCTACAATGAGCAGTTCTTC.

The V gene is TRBV6-1, the J gene TRBJ2-5, with TRBD2 identical over 12 bases. V shed 6 bases, J shed 2 bases, and the junction held 4 bases outside the gene matches. CDR1 is MNHNS, CDR2 SASEGT, per germline. This CDR3 region has 15 residues. The CDR3 here is CASRPGLAGQETQYF. The CDR3, as DNA: TGTGCCAGCAGACCGGGACTAGCGGGTCAAGAGACCCAGTACTTC.

The chain carries TRBV28 and TRBJ2-5; TRBD2 aligns across 8 bases. V lost 7 bases and J lost 2; bases outside the gene matches: 6. Germline assignment: CDR1 MDHEN and CDR2 SYDVKM. The CDR3 length is 14 residues. CDR3 in amino acids: CASTGGSLQETQYF. Written as DNA, the CDR3 is TGTGCCAGCACGGGGGGGTCACTGCAAGAGACCCAGTACTTC.

The chain has TRBV28 and TRBJ2-3; a possible D gene is TRBD2 (6 bases). Germline V lookup: CDR1 MDHEN, CDR2 SYDVKM. CDR3 length equals 16 residues. The V gene lost 5 bases and the J gene lost 6 bases, with 21 bases spanning the gap. The DNA for the CDR3 is TGTGCCAGCAGTGACCGGGGGACCCGGGGGTGGGATACGCAGTATTTT. It translates to CASSDRGTRGWDTQYF. Supplemented by reference TRBV28 and TRBJ2-3, the full variable domain reads DVKVTQSSRYLVKRTGEKVFLECVQDMDHENMFWYRQDPGLGLRLIYFSYDVKMKEKGDIPEGYSVSREKKERFSLILESASTNQTSMYLCASSDRGTRGWDTQYFGPGTRLTVL.

This clone has just one count. The gene calls are TRBV5-4 and TRBJ2-7; D may be TRBD1 (5 bases). CDR3 length: 11 residues. Trimming removed 2 bases at V and 9 bases at J, with 9 bases between. CDR1 SGHNT and CDR2 YYREEE come from the germline V gene (reference sequence). Written as DNA, the CDR3 is TGTGCCAGCAGCTTCCTAGACAGGCAGTACTTC. Encoded protein: CASSFLDRQYF.

This sequence joins TRBV29-1 and TRBJ2-7; D is perhaps TRBD2 (6 bases). The CDR3 sequence is 11 residues long. Trimming removed 6 bases at V and 4 bases at J, with 10 bases between. In germline, CDR1 is SQVTM, CDR2 ANQGSEA. The CDR3 sequence is CSVDGGYEQYF. CDR3 DNA sequence: TGCAGCGTGGATGGGGGGTACGAGCAGTACTTC.

The rearrangement uses TRBV5-1 and TRBJ1-5, with 9 bases matching TRBD1. This CDR3 region has 17 residues. V was clipped by 4 bases and J by 0 bases; unmatched bases: 8. Looked up from germline, CDR1 is SGHRS and CDR2 is YFSETQ. The CDR3 bases are TGCGCCAGCAGCAACAGGGGGCTCCAATATAGCAATCAGCCCCAGCATTTT. It translates to CASSNRGLQYSNQPQHF. The variable domain in full, completed from reference TRBV5-1 and TRBJ1-5, reads KAGVTQTPRYLIKTRGQQVTLSCSPISGHRSVSWYQQTPGQGLQFLFEYFSETQRNKGNFPGRFSGRQFSNSRSEMNVSTLELGDSALYLCASSNRGLQYSNQPQHFGDGTRLSIL.

For this clone: Other DNA variants within this sample encode the same CDR3. The rearrangement uses TRBV30 and TRBJ2-5; D gene unclear. TRBJ2-7 matches the DNA end more closely, so the J call is doubtful. This CDR3 has 11 residues. Germline V CDR1 and CDR2: GTSNPN, SVGIG (reference sequence). The CDR3 bases are TGTGCCTGGAGTATGGGGTACGAGCAGTACTTC. It codes for CAWSMGYEQYF.